This T cell receptor (beta chain) was recorded in a study of T cell changes during pregnancy in multiple sclerosis. This CDR3 comprises 15 residues. Per the germline V gene, CDR1 is SGHAT and CDR2 is FQNNGV. J gave up 6 bases and V 7 bases, and 10 bases lay outside the gene matches. Clones were read by immunoSEQ multiplex PCR, and TCRdb kept only the in-frame ones, dropping some. The table has some 41,000 clones, approximately 91% seen once. This material consisted of CD4+ T cells from peripheral blood mononuclear cells, taken in the third trimester of pregnancy. The chain is built from TRBV11-2 and TRBJ2-3, with 10 bases identical to TRBD2. The clonotype originates from a female donor in good health, enrolled as a control in a pregnancy study. This chain's CDR3 is CASTLSGGAPDTQYF. The CDR3 DNA reads TGTGCCAGCACCCTAAGCGGGGGGGCCCCCGATACGCAGTATTTT. The entire variable domain, with the rest obtained from reference TRBV11-2 and TRBJ2-3, is as follows: EAGVAQSPRYKIIEKRQSVAFWCNPISGHATLYWYQQILGQGPKLLIQFQNNGVVDDSQLPKDRFSAERLKGVDSTLKIQPAKLEDSAVYLCASTLSGGAPDTQYFGPGTRLTVL.